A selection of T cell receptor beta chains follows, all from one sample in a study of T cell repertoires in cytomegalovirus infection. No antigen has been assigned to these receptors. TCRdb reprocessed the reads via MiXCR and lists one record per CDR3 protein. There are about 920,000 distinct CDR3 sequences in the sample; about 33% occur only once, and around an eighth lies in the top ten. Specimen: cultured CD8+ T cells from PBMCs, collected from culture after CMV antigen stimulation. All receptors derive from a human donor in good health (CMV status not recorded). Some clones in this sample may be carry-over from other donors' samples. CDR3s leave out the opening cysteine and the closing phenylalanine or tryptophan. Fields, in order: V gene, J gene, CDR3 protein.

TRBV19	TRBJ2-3	ASSMGTGMITDTQY
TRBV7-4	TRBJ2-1	ASSLRVDRGYNEQF
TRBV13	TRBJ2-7	ASSPEEGGSYEQY
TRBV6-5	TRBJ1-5	ASSPIPGSDDQPQH
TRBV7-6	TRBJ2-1	ASSLGDGGNNEQF
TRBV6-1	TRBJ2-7	ASSDSSYLYEQY
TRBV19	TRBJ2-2	ASLRVTGELF
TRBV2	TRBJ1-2	ASSDTYRGYT
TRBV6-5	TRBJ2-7	ASSAGQRSSYEQY
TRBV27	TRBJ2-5	ASSQGGMETQY
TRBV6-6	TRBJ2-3	ASSSTQGASRGDTQY
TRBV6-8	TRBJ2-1	ASSYSQGAYNEQF
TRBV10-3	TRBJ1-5	AISGDGDSNQPQH
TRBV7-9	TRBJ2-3	ASPKSGAGTDTQY
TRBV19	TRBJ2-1	ASRTGAPSYNEQF
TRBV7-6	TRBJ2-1	ASSSGLAEQF
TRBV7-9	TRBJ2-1	ASSLGLEGLGF